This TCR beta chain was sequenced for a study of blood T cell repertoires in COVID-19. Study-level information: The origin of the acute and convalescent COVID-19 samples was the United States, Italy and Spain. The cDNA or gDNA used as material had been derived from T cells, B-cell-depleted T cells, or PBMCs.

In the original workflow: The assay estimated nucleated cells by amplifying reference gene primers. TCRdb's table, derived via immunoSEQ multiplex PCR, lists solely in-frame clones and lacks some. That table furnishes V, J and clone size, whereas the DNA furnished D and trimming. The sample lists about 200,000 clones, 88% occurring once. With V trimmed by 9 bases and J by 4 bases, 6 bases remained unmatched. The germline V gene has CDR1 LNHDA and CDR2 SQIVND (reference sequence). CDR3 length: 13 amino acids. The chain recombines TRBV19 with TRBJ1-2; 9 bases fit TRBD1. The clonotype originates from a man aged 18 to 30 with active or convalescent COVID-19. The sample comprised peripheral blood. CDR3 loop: CASQRQGGYGYTF. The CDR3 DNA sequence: TGTGCCAGCCAGCGACAGGGGGGCTATGGCTACACCTTC. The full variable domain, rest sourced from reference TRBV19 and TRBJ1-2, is DGGITQSPKYLFRKEGQNVTLSCEQNLNHDAMYWYRQDPGQGLRLIYYSQIVNDFQKGDIAEGYSVSREKKESFPLTVTSAQKNPTAFYLCASQRQGGYGYTFGSGTRLTVV.